The next 28 T cell receptor beta chains were all read from a single sample in a study of blood T cell repertoires in COVID-19. Only in-frame clones appear in the TCRdb table, and some are missing; sequencing was by immunoSEQ multiplex PCR. Among about 60,000 clones, about 86% were seen once, and the ten largest hold around 6.6%. Sequenced input: peripheral blood. These receptors came from a human donor in a cohort sampled during active COVID-19.

V and J are TRBV3-1 (or the pseudogene TRBV3-2) and TRBJ2-1; a weak D match, TRBD2 (6 bases). CDR1 is LGHDT, CDR2 YNNKEL, per germline (reference sequence). The CDR3 totals 16 residues. V lost 0 bases, J lost 6 bases, and 15 bases lay in between. For the CDR3, the DNA is TGTGCCAGCAGCCAAGATAGACTAGGACCCTCCAATGAGCAGTTCTTC. Amino acids: CASSQDRLGPSNEQFF.

The V gene is TRBV6-5, the J gene TRBJ1-2; no reliable D call. The CDR3 runs 14 residues. Trimming took off 9 bases at V and 3 bases at J, with 17 bases between the two ends. CDR1 is MNHEY, CDR2 SVGAGI, per germline. The CDR3 DNA reads TGTGCCAGTTCCCAAGCGGGCGCTGACTATGGCTACACCTTC. Residues: CASSQAGADYGYTF.

The chain joins TRBV11-2 to TRBJ1-6, with 8 bases fitting TRBD1. Germline trimming cut 4 bases from V and 7 bases from J; bases unmatched to any gene: 6. The CDR3 has 15 residues. Germline CDR1 reads SGHAT; CDR2 reads FQNNGV. The CDR3 DNA sequence: TGTGCCAGCAGCTCAGAAGGACAGGGAAATTCACCCCTCCACTTT. The encoded protein is CASSSEGQGNSPLHF.

The chain recombines TRBV11-3 with TRBJ1-1; TRBD1 aligns across 7 bases. V was pared by 2 bases and J by 9 bases, with 6 bases of the junction left unmatched. The CDR3 is 13 residues long. Germline assignment: CDR1 SGHNT and CDR2 YENEEA. This CDR3 reads CASSLHGQAQAFF. CDR3 DNA: TGTGCCAGCAGCTTACATGGACAGGCCCAAGCTTTCTTT.

This chain joins TRBV2 and TRBJ2-3; TRBD1 matches 8 bases. Germline-derived CDR1 and CDR2 are SNHLY and FYNNEI. Trimming cost V 6 bases and J 3 bases; bases outside gene matches: 8. The CDR3 spans 15 residues. CDR3 in amino acids: CASRSWDRITDTQYF. CDR3 nucleotides: TGTGCCAGCAGAAGTTGGGACAGGATAACAGATACGCAGTATTTT. Complete variable domain (other parts from reference TRBV2 and TRBJ2-3): EPEVTQTPSHQVTQMGQEVILRCVPISNHLYFYWYRQILGQKVEFLVSFYNNEISEKSEIFDDQFSVERPDGSNFTLKIRSTKLEDSAMYFCASRSWDRITDTQYFGPGTRLTVL.

This clone showed up just once. The genes are TRBV7-8 and TRBJ1-3, with D uncertain. V lost 5 bases, J lost 4 bases, and 15 bases lay in between. The germline CDR1 and CDR2 sequences are SGHVS and FQNEAQ. This CDR3 spans 15 amino acids. CDR3 DNA sequence: TGTGCCAGCAGCCTAGGGCGACGGGTGGGAAACACCATATATTTT. It is translated as CASSLGRRVGNTIYF.

The rearrangement links TRBV6-2 or TRBV6-3 to TRBJ2-7, with D unclear. This CDR3 has 11 amino acids. V shed 2 bases and J shed 4 bases, with 3 bases lying between them. Per germline, CDR1 MNHEY and CDR2 SVGEGT. CDR3 sequence: CASSYTYEQYF. The DNA for the CDR3 is TGTGCCAGCAGTTACACATACGAGCAGTACTTC.

This chain links TRBV28 with TRBJ1-1; 8 nucleotides line up with TRBD1. The V segment lost 5 bases and the J segment 7 bases; nucleotides outside the gene matches: 9. Germline CDR1 reads MDHEN; CDR2 reads SYDVKM. The CDR3 runs to 14 residues. In nucleotides, the CDR3 is TGTGCCAGCAGTCCCAGACAGGGGAGACGTGAAGCTTTCTTT. Protein sequence: CASSPRQGRREAFF.

This clone appeared a single time. V and J are TRBV4-2 and TRBJ2-5, with D possibly TRBD2 on 5 matching bases. The V gene's germline CDR1 is LGHNA and CDR2 YNFKEQ. This CDR3 region has 16 residues. V lost 1 base to trimming and J lost 4 bases, with 16 bases between them. The CDR3 nucleotides read TGTGCCAGCAGCCAAGGAGGCTTGCGGGCGGGAGAGACCCAGTACTTC. Protein sequence: CASSQGGLRAGETQYF.

V is TRBV19 and J is TRBJ1-1, with a possible D match to TRBD1 (5 bases). Germline V gives CDR1 LNHDA, CDR2 SQIVND (reference sequence). V lost 4 bases and J 0 bases, leaving 12 bases between the germline ends. This CDR3 comprises 15 residues. The CDR3 coding sequence is TGTGCCAGTAGTAGATCTGACAGAATGAACACTGAAGCTTTCTTT. Its translation is CASSRSDRMNTEAFF.

The chain employs TRBV9 and TRBJ2-3, with 7 bases that match TRBD2. The CDR3 length is 16 residues. The ends lost 1 base at V and 1 base at J; junction bases unmatched: 6. CDR1 is SGDLS and CDR2 is YYNGEE in the germline V gene. CDR3 region: CASSVSQLAGTDTQYF. In DNA, the CDR3 is TGTGCCAGCAGCGTATCCCAGCTAGCGGGCACAGATACGCAGTATTTT.

The chain has TRBV12-3 or TRBV12-4 and TRBJ1-1; 9 bases agree with TRBD1. With V trimmed by 7 bases and J by 5 bases, 5 bases remained unmatched. The length of the CDR3 is 13 residues. The CDR3 nucleotides are TGTGCCAGCACCAGGACAGGGGTAACTGAAGCTTTCTTT. Protein sequence: CASTRTGVTEAFF.

V usage is TRBV7-9 and J usage is TRBJ2-3; 7 nucleotides line up with TRBD1. This CDR3 is 17 amino acids long. Germline V gene sequence: CDR1 SEHNR, CDR2 FQNEAQ (reference sequence). V was clipped by 5 bases and J by 2 bases; unmatched bases: 13. The CDR3 nucleotides read TGTGCCAGCAGCAATAGGGTCTGGACAGGCGACACAGATACGCAGTATTTT. This translates into CASSNRVWTGDTDTQYF.

The chain couples TRBV12-3 or TRBV12-4 to TRBJ1-6; TRBD1 matches 7 bases. Unmatched junction bases numbered 4, after V lost 6 bases and J lost 8 bases. The CDR3 totals 13 residues. The CDR3: CASRGDSDSPLHF. In DNA, the CDR3 is TGTGCCAGCAGGGGGGACAGCGATTCACCCCTCCACTTT.

This clone was seen more than once but under ten times. This chain links TRBV5-1 with TRBJ1-3; D ambiguous. The CDR3 is made up of 15 amino acids. Germline CDR1 reads SGHRS; CDR2 reads YFSETQ. V was trimmed by 1 base and J by 0 bases, leaving 8 bases between them. CDR3 in amino acids: CASSLQSTSGNTIYF. In DNA, the CDR3 is TGCGCCAGCAGCTTGCAGTCCACCTCTGGAAACACCATATATTTT.

This clone was seen once. The chain carries TRBV19 and TRBJ1-4; TRBD1 matches at 7 bases. This CDR3 spans 16 amino acids. V shed 5 bases and J 4 bases; nucleotides not matched to a gene: 10. Germline lookup yields CDR1 LNHDA and CDR2 SQIVND (reference sequence). In DNA form, the CDR3 reads TGTGCCAGTAGTTTCCCGCAGGGGGACAATAATGAAAAACTGTTTTTT. Translated, it gives CASSFPQGDNNEKLFF.

This clone was detected a few times. The rearrangement links TRBV5-1 to TRBJ2-1; possibly TRBD1 for D (6 bases). Germline V gene lookup returns CDR1 SGHRS and CDR2 YFSETQ. Trimming took 1 base from V and 8 from J, leaving 10 bases between them. CDR3 length: 13 amino acids. CDR3 sequence (DNA): TGCGCCAGCAGCTTGTTTCAGGGGTATGAGCAGTTCTTC. It is translated as CASSLFQGYEQFF.

This clone is a singleton in its sample. The chain recombines TRBV10-3 with TRBJ2-3; 7 nucleotides align to TRBD2. The CDR3 has 18 amino acids. Germline CDR1 reads ENHRY; CDR2 reads SYGVKD. J lost 3 bases, V lost 4 bases, and 16 bases had no gene match. The CDR3 sequence: CAISGDSKRGTGTDTQYF. CDR3 nucleotides: TGTGCCATCAGTGGGGATTCTAAGCGGGGAACGGGGACAGATACGCAGTATTTT.

The chain couples TRBV5-1 to TRBJ1-3; TRBD1 matches 7 bases. J gave up 4 bases and V 3 bases, and 4 bases lay outside the gene matches. CDR1 is SGHRS, CDR2 YFSETQ, per germline. The CDR3 has 14 amino acids. The CDR3 loop is CASSWGQPGNTIYF. The CDR3 nucleotides are TGCGCCAGCAGCTGGGGACAGCCCGGAAACACCATATATTTT.

The chain recombines TRBV27 with TRBJ2-7; 7 bases match TRBD2. Germline V gene data show CDR1 as MNHEY and CDR2 as SMNVEV (reference sequence). V was clipped by 1 base and J by 2 bases; unmatched bases: 5. The CDR3 runs to 15 residues. CDR3 DNA: TGTGCCAGCAGTTTATTGCTAGCGGAGCCCTACGAGCAGTACTTC. Translated, it gives CASSLLLAEPYEQYF.

The CDR3 reads CASSEVGNTIYF. The CDR3 region has the DNA TGTGCCAGCAGTGAGGTCGGGAACACCATATATTTT. The genes are TRBV6-1 and TRBJ1-3; no definite D call. CDR3 length: 12 amino acids. V gave up 3 bases and J gave up 7 bases, with 7 bases separating them. Germline V gene lookup returns CDR1 MNHNS and CDR2 SASEGT.

The J gene is TRBJ2-3, the V gene TRBV18; the D gene is possibly TRBD1 (6 bases). The CDR3 loop spans 17 amino acids. Trimming took 2 bases from V and 0 from J, leaving 15 bases between them. Germline V lookup: CDR1 KGHSH, CDR2 LQKENI. The CDR3 region is CASSPIVVRGSTDTQYF. The CDR3 DNA reads TGTGCCAGCTCACCAATCGTGGTCAGGGGAAGCACAGATACGCAGTATTTT.

The chain joins TRBV5-1 to TRBJ2-5; 7 nucleotides match TRBD2. The ends lost 4 bases at V and 2 bases at J; junction bases unmatched: 2. The CDR3 length is 13 residues. The germline V gene encodes CDR1 SGHRS and CDR2 YFSETQ. The CDR3 protein is CASSPGGQETQYF. The CDR3 DNA follows: TGCGCCAGCAGCCCCGGGGGGCAAGAGACCCAGTACTTC.

This clone is a singleton in its sample. The V call is TRBV6-4, the J call TRBJ2-1, with a weak D call TRBD2 (6 bases). Per germline, CDR1 MRHNA and CDR2 SNTAGT. V lost 0 bases and J 0 bases, leaving 21 bases between the germline ends. This CDR3 is 20 amino acids long. The CDR3 DNA is TGTGCCAGCAGTGACTCGTCTGGACTAATCATCAGCAGCTCCTACAATGAGCAGTTCTTC. This gives the protein CASSDSSGLIISSSYNEQFF.

The V call is TRBV4-2, the J call TRBJ2-7, with 9 bases fitting TRBD1. Germline V gives CDR1 LGHNA, CDR2 YNFKEQ. V trimming: 2 bases; J trimming: 3 bases; junction bases outside the gene matches: 5. The CDR3 is 15 residues long. The CDR3: CASSQSDRGNYEQYF. As DNA, the CDR3 is TGTGCCAGCAGCCAATCCGACAGGGGGAACTACGAGCAGTACTTC.

The chain employs TRBV2 and TRBJ2-7; the match to TRBD2 covers 8 bases. There are 14 residues in the CDR3. CDR1 is SNHLY, CDR2 FYNNEI, per germline. The trim removed 4 bases at V and 6 bases at J, leaving 8 bases unmatched. In DNA form, the CDR3 reads TGTGCCAGCAGTGTACAGCGGGAGCGGGGCGAGCAGTACTTC. Translated, it gives CASSVQRERGEQYF.

The J gene is TRBJ1-1, the V gene TRBV3-1 (or the pseudogene TRBV3-2); D gene unclear. Germline V CDR1 and CDR2: LGHDT, YNNKEL (reference sequence). This CDR3 has 12 residues. V was pared by 3 bases and J by 5 bases, with 7 bases between. The CDR3 DNA is TGTGCCAGCAGCCAGAGGCGAACTGAAGCTTTCTTT. Translated, it gives CASSQRRTEAFF.

The V call is TRBV9, the J call TRBJ2-5, with D possibly TRBD2 on 6 matching bases. The CDR3 covers 15 residues. Germline values: CDR1 SGDLS, CDR2 YYNGEE. V lost 4 bases to trimming and J lost 5 bases, with 18 bases between them. The CDR3 DNA reads as TGTGCCAGCAGCCCCCTGGGGGGTTGGGGTGAGACCCAGTACTTC. Its translation is CASSPLGGWGETQYF.